This T cell receptor (beta chain) was identified during a study of cytomegalovirus exposure and HLA in healthy donors. Study-level findings and limits: In an earlier analysis, most TCR beta V segments were productive about 90% or about 30% of the time. TRBV6-2, TRBV6-3 and some other V segments were excluded as indistinguishable. TCR association rates varied by HLA locus in a later analysis, with DRB1 highest and HLA-C lowest.

This clone has a handful of counts. Its antigen is still unknown. The CDR3 covers 15 residues. The V and J ends lost 0 bases and 5 bases, in that order; junction bases with no gene match: 7. The germline CDR1 and CDR2 sequences are SGDLS and YYNGEE. Both 60 Vbeta primers and 13 Jbeta primers went into the PCR. Assay: immunoSEQ multiplex PCR; the TCRdb copy retains only in-frame clones and omits some. The table shows roughly 200,000 clones, with just over 75% occurring only once. V usage is TRBV9 and J usage is TRBJ1-2, with 7 bases that match TRBD1. The sequenced material came from PBMCs. The sequence derives from a woman aged 60-75 years in good health and CMV-seropositive. In DNA form, the CDR3 reads TGTGCCAGCAGCGTAGAAGGGGGCGCCTGGTATGGCTACACCTTC. This codes for CASSVEGGAWYGYTF.